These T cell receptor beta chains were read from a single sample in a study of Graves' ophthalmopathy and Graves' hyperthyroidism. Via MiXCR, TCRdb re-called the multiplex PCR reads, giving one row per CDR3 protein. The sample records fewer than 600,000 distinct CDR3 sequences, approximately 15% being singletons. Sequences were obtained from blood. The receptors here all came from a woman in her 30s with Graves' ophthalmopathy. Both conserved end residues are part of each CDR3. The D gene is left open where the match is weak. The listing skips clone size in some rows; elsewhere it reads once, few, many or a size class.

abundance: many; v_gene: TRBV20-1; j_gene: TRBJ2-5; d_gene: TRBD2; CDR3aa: CSARGLAAQETQYF; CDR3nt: TGCAGTGCTAGAGGGCTAGCGGCCCAAGAGACCCAGTACTTC
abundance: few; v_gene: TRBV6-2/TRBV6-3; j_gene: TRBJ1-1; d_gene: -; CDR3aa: CASSYLGPPGDEAFF; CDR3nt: TGTGCCAGCAGTTACTTGGGACCTCCGGGGGATGAAGCTTTCTTT
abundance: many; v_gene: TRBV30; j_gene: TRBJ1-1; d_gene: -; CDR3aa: CAWSVGQNTEAFF; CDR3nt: TGTGCCTGGAGTGTTGGACAGAACACTGAAGCTTTCTTT
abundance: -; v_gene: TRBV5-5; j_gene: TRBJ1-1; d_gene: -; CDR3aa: CASSLVSLDRRSFF; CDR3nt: TGTGCCAGCAGCTTGGTGTCTCTAGATAGGCGGTCTTTCTTT
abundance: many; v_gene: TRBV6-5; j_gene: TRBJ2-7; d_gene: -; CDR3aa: CASSRGRSSYEQYF; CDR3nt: TGTGCCAGCAGCCGCGGAAGGAGCTCCTACGAGCAGTACTTC
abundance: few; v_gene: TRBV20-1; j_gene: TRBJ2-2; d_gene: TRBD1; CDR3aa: CSAKHRGPGELFF; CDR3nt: TGCAGTGCTAAACACAGGGGTCCCGGGGAGCTGTTTTTT
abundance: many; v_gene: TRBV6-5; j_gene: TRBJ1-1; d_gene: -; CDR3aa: CASSYGRGSTEAFF; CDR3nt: TGTGCCAGCAGTTACGGAAGGGGCAGTACTGAAGCTTTCTTT
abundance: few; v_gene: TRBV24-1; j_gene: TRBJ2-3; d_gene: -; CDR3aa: CATGATDTQYF; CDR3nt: TGTGCCACCGGGGCCACAGATACGCAGTATTTT
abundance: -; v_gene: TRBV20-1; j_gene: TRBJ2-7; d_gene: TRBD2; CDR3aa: CSARDPSGGSYEQYF; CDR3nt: TGCAGTGCTAGAGACCCTAGCGGGGGCTCCTACGAGCAGTACTTC
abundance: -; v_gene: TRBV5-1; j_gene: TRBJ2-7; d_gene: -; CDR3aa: CASSTGPAPGAYEQYF; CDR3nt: TGCGCCAGCAGCACCGGACCGGCCCCCGGCGCCTACGAGCAGTACTTC
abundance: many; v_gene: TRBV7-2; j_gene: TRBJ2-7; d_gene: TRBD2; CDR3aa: CASSLKRGAEQYF; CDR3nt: TGTGCCAGCAGCCTTAAGCGGGGGGCCGAGCAGTACTTC
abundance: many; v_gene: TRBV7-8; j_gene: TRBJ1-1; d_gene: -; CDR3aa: CASSLAVGVVMNTEAFF; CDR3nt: TGTGCCAGCAGCTTGGCCGTGGGGGTCGTGATGAACACTGAAGCTTTCTTT
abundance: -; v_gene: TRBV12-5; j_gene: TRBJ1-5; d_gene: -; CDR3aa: CASGLGTDYQPQHF; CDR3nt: TGTGCTAGTGGTTTGGGCACTGACTATCAGCCTCAGCATTTT
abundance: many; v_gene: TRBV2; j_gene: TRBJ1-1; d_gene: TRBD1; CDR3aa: CASRQQGRTNTEAFF; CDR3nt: TGTGCCAGCAGGCAACAGGGGAGAACGAACACTGAAGCTTTCTTT
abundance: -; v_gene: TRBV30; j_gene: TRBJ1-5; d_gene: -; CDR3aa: CAWSRAPNQPQHF; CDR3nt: TGTGCCTGGAGCAGGGCACCAAATCAGCCCCAGCATTTT
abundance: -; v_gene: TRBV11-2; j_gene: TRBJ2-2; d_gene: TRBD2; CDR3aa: CASTGGGANTGELFF; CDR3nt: TGTGCCAGCACCGGTGGGGGGGCGAACACCGGGGAGCTGTTTTTT
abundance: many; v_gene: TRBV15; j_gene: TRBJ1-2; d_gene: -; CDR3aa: CATSRDFGRDNGYTF; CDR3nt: TGTGCCACCAGCAGAGATTTTGGCAGGGACAATGGCTACACCTTC
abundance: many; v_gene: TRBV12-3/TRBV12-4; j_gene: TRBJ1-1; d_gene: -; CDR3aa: CASNSPDSSREAFF; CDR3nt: TGTGCCAGCAACTCGCCGGACAGTTCAAGGGAAGCTTTCTTT
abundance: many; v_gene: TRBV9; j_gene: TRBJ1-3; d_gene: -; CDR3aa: CASSVTDSGNTIYF; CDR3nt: TGTGCCAGCAGCGTAACCGATTCTGGAAACACCATATATTTT
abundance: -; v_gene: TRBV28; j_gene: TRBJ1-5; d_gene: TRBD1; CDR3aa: CASRPGQGIAQPQHF; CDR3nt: TGTGCCAGCAGACCGGGACAGGGGATAGCTCAGCCCCAGCATTTT
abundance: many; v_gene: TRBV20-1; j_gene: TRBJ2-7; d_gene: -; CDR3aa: CSVRNFPYEQYF; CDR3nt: TGCAGTGTTAGGAATTTCCCTTACGAGCAGTACTTC
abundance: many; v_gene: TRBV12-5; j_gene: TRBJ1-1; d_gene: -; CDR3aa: CASGLPETEAFF; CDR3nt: TGTGCTAGTGGTTTACCGGAGACTGAAGCTTTCTTT
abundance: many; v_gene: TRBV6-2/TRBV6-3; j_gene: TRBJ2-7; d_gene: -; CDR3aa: CASSYILGRITYEQYF; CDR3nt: TGTGCCAGCAGTTACATCTTAGGGAGGATTACCTACGAGCAGTACTTC
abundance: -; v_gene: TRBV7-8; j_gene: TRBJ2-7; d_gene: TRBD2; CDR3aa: CASSSGLAGLLTYEQYF; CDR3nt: TGTGCCAGCAGCTCCGGACTAGCGGGACTTCTCACCTACGAGCAGTACTTC
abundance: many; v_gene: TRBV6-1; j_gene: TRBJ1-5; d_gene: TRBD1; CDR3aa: CASSPRGLDQPQHF; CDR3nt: TGTGCCAGCAGTCCCAGGGGGCTTGATCAGCCCCAGCATTTT